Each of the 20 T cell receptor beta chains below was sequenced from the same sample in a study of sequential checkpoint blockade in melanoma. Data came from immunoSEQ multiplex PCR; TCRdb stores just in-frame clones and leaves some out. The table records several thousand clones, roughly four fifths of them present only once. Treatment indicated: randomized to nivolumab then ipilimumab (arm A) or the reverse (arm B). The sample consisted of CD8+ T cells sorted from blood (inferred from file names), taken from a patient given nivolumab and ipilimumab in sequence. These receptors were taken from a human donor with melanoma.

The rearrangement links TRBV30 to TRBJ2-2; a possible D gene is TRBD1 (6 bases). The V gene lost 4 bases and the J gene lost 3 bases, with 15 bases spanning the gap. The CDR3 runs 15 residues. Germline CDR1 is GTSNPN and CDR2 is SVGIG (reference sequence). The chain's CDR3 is CAWTSGEADTGELFF. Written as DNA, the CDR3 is TGTGCCTGGACATCAGGGGAAGCCGACACCGGGGAGCTGTTTTTT.

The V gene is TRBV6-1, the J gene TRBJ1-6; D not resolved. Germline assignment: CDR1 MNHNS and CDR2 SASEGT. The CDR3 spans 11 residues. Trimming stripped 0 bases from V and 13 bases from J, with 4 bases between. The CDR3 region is CASSEAAPLHF. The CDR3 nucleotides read TGTGCCAGCAGTGAAGCAGCCCCCCTCCACTTT.

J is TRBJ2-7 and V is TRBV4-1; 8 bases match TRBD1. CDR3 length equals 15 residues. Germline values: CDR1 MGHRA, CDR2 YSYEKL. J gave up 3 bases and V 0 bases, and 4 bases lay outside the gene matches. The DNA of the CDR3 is TGCGCCAGCAGCCAAGAGGACAGGGCTTTCTACGAGCAGTACTTC. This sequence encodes CASSQEDRAFYEQYF.

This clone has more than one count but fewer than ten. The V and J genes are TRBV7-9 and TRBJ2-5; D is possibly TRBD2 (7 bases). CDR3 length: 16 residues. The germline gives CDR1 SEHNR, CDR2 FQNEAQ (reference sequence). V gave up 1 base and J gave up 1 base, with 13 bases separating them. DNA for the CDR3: TGTGCCAGCAGCTTAGAGGGAGGGGGGCCCCAAGAGACCCAGTACTTC. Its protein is CASSLEGGGPQETQYF.

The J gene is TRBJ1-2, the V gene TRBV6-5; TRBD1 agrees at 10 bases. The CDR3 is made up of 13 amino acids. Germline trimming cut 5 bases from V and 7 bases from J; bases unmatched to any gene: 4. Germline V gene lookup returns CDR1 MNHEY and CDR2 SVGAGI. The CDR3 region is CASSPGTGAGYTF. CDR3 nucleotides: TGTGCCAGCAGTCCCGGGACAGGGGCTGGCTACACCTTC.

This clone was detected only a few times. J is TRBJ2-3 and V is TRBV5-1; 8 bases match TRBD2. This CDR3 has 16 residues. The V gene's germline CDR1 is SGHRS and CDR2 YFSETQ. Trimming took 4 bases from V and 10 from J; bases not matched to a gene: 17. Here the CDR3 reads CASSAAPLAGKEAQYF. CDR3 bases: TGCGCCAGCAGCGCGGCGCCTTTAGCGGGAAAAGAGGCGCAGTATTTT.

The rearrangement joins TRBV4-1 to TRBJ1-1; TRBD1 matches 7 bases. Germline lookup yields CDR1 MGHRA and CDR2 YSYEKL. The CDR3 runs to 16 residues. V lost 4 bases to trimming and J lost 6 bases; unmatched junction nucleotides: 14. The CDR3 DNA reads TGCGCCAGCAGCCTAGATATAAAGTCAGGGGGAGCTGAAGCTTTCTTT. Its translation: CASSLDIKSGGAEAFF.

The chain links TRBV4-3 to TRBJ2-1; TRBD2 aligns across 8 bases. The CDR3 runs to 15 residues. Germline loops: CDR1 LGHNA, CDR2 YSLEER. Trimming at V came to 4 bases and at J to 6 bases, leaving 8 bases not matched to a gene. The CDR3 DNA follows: TGCGCCAGCAGCCCCGCCGGACTAGCCGGCAATGAGCAGTTCTTC. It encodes CASSPAGLAGNEQFF.

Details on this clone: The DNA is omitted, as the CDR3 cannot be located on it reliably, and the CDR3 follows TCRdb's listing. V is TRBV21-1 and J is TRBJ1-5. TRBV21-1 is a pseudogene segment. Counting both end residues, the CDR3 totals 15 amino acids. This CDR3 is CASSKVARGNQPQHF.

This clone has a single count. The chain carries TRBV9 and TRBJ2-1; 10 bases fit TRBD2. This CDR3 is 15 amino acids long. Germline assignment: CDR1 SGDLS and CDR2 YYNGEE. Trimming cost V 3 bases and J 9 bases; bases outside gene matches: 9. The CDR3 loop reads CASSATSGAGIEQFF. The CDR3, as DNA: TGTGCCAGCAGCGCCACTAGCGGGGCGGGAATTGAGCAGTTCTTC.

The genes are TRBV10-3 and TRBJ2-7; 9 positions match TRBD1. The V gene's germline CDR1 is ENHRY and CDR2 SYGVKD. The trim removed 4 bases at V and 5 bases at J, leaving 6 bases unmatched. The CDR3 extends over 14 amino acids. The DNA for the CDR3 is TGTGCCATCAGTGGTGGGGACAGGGAAGACGAGCAGTACTTC. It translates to CAISGGDREDEQYF.

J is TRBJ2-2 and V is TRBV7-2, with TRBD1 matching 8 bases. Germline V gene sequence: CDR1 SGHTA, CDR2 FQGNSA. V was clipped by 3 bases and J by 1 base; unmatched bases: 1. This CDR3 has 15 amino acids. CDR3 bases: TGTGCCAGCAGCTTCACAGGGGGGAACACCGGGGAGCTGTTTTTT. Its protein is CASSFTGGNTGELFF.

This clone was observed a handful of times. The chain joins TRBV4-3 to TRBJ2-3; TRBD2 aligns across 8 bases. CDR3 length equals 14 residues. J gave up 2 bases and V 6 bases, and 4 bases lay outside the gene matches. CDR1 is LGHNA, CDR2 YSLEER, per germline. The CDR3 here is CASRRGGDTDTQYF. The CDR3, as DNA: TGCGCCAGCAGACGGGGGGGGGACACAGATACGCAGTATTTT.

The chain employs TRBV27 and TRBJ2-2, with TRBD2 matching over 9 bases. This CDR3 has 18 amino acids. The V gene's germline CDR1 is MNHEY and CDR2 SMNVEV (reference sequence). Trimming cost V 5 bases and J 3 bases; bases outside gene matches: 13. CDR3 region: CASSLRFPSGTHTGELFF. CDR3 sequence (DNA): TGTGCCAGCAGTCTCCGCTTTCCTAGCGGGACACACACCGGGGAGCTGTTTTTT.

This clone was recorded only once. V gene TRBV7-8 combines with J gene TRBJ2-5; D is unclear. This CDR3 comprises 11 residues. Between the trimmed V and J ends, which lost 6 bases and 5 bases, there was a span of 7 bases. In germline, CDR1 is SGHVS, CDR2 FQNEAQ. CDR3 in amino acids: CASSPRETQYF. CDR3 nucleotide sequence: TGTGCCAGCAGTCCACGGGAGACCCAGTACTTC.

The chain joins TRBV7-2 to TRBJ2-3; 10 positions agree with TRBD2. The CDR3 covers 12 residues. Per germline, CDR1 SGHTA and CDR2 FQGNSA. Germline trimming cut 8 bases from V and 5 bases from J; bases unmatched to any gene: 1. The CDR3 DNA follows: TGTGCCAGCCGACTAGCGGGAGATACGCAGTATTTT. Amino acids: CASRLAGDTQYF. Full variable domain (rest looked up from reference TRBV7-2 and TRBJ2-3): GAGVSQSPSNKVTEKGKDVELRCDPISGHTALYWYRQSLGQGLEFLIYFQGNSAPDKSGLPSDRFSAERTGGSVSTLTIQRTQQEDSAVYLCASRLAGDTQYFGPGTRLTVL.

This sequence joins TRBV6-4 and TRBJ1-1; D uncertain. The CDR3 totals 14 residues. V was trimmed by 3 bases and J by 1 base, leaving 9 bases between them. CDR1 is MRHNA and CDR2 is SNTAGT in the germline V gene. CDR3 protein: CASSEKESNTEAFF. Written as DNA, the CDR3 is TGTGCCAGCAGTGAGAAGGAGTCGAACACTGAAGCTTTCTTT.

CDR3 in amino acids: CASGVGAGGLAETQYF. The CDR3 nucleotides read TGTGCCAGCGGGGTGGGAGCGGGGGGTCTCGCGGAGACCCAGTACTTC. V is TRBV9 and J is TRBJ2-5; 9 bases match TRBD2. Germline V gives CDR1 SGDLS, CDR2 YYNGEE. CDR3 length equals 16 residues. The trim removed 7 bases at V and 5 bases at J, leaving 15 bases unmatched.

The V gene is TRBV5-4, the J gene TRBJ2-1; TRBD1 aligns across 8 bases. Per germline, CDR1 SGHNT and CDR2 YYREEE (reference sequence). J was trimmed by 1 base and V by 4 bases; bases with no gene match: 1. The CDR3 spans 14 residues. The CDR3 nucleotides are TGTGCCAGCAGCCGGGACAGGTCCTACAATGAGCAGTTCTTC. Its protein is CASSRDRSYNEQFF.

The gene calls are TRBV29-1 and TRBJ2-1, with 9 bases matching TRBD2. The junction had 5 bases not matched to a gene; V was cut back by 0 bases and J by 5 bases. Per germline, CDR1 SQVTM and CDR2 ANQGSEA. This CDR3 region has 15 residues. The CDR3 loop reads CSVEELAGGNNEQFF. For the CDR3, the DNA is TGCAGCGTTGAAGAACTCGCGGGAGGGAACAATGAGCAGTTCTTC.